The source of this TCR beta chain is a study of response to subunit inactivated influenza vaccine (dated by TCRdb to 2016 to 2019). Regarding the complete study: The study used deep quantitative T cell receptor repertoire profiling to track responses to a trivalent subunit inactivated influenza vaccine. Results and caveats for the whole study, not just this receptor: It was suggested by the authors that each seasonal influenza vaccination may recruit only a limited number of new T cells.

Library preparation was by RT-PCR. Sequencing took place on an Illumina HiSeq 2500. Using fastp at Q25 and MiXCR, TCRdb reprocessed the public reads and kept productive beta chains. Each CDR3 protein gets just one entry, which takes the most common genes and DNA from the rows behind it. The sample table shows 540,000 or so distinct CDR3 sequences, and 10% to 15% are seen once. The ten largest clonotypes hold 10% to 15% of the sample. This clonotype has just a few counts. No antigen is known for it. Base qualities are not at hand, and no much larger clone is one base apart. The germline V gene gives CDR1 as LGHNA and CDR2 as YNFKEQ. At the junction V is shortened by 0 bases and J by 1 base, with 9 bases in between. The CDR3 contains 16 residues, cysteine and phenylalanine counted. The read is trimmed to its CDR3 DNA, 48 bases read in frame from base 1. What this sample's time point label stands for: 45 to 50 days after influenza vaccine administration.

Specimen: PBMCs from blood, collected around seven weeks after vaccination. The receptor was derived from a man aged 45-65 years who received an inactivated influenza vaccine. Donor details come from another sample of the same person, matched by shared clones. The chain is encoded by TRBV4-2 joined to TRBJ2-2; TRBD1 is a possible D gene, resting on 5 matching bases. This receptor has the CDR3 CASSQETTGNTGELFF. DNA sequence: TGTGCCAGCAGCCAAGAGACAACAGGGAACACCGGGGAGCTGTTTTTT.